Listed below are T cell receptor beta chains from one sample, sequenced in a study of blood T cell repertoires in COVID-19. The protocol was immunoSEQ multiplex PCR, while the TCRdb copy is restricted to in-frame clones and leaves out a portion. The table shows some 65,000 clones, with roughly three quarters occurring only once. The specimen sequenced was peripheral blood. The receptor source for this set is a woman in her sixties or seventies with acute or convalescent COVID-19. CDR3s include the opening cysteine and the closing phenylalanine or tryptophan. Each record gives: clone size, J gene, V gene, D gene, CDR3 DNA, CDR3 protein. A D gene is named only where the DNA matches it firmly. The size entry is marked missing in some rows and otherwise reads once, few, many or a size class.

>NA|TRBJ1-6|TRBV5-4|TRBD1
TGTGCCAGCTCAGACAGGGCTAATTCACCCCTCCACTTT
CASSDRANSPLHF
>NA|TRBJ1-6|TRBV7-2|NA
TGTGCCAGCAGCCAGACGACAGGTCGATATTCACCCCTCCACTTT
CASSQTTGRYSPLHF
>NA|TRBJ1-2|TRBV2|TRBD1
TGTGCCAGCAGTGACGCGGGACAGTTCGGCCCCGAGTCTAACTATGGCTACACCTTC
CASSDAGQFGPESNYGYTF
>NA|TRBJ2-1|TRBV6-2/TRBV6-3|NA
TGTGCCAGCAGTTTCCTCGGCAATGAGCAGTTCTTC
CASSFLGNEQFF
>NA|TRBJ2-5|TRBV7-9|TRBD2
TGTGCCAGCAGCCGACTGGGGGGGGTCGGAGAGACCCAGTACTTC
CASSRLGGVGETQYF
>NA|TRBJ1-2|TRBV18|NA
TGTGCCAGCTCTAAAGATTCGGGGTTGGGCGGCTACACCTTC
CASSKDSGLGGYTF
>NA|TRBJ1-4|TRBV11-1|TRBD1
TGTGCCAGCAGCTTAGCACAGGGGAGGGAAAAACTGTTTTTT
CASSLAQGREKLFF
>NA|TRBJ2-5|TRBV2|NA
TGTGCCAGCAGTGAATTACCCCGGGGGACCCAGTACTTC
CASSELPRGTQYF
>few|TRBJ1-5|TRBV19|NA
TGTGCCAGTAGGGCCTCCAATCAGCCCCAGCATTTT
CASRASNQPQHF
>NA|TRBJ1-1|TRBV6-5|NA
TGTGCCAGCAGTTACTTGGGAGAGACTGAAGCTTTCTTT
CASSYLGETEAFF
>NA|TRBJ1-1|TRBV15|TRBD1
TGTGCCACCAGCTTCGGGACAGTCCTACCTAGCCCTGAAGCTTTCTTT
CATSFGTVLPSPEAFF
>NA|TRBJ1-2|TRBV18|NA
TGTGCCAGCTCACTCAGGGTTCTGGATGGCTACACCTTC
CASSLRVLDGYTF
>NA|TRBJ1-2|TRBV19|NA
TGTGCCAGTCAAATGACGAGGGTGGGAGGCTACACCTTC
CASQMTRVGGYTF
>NA|TRBJ2-5|TRBV5-4|TRBD1
TGTGCCAGCAGCTCAGGACAGGGCCTGTACCAAGAGACCCAGTACTTC
CASSSGQGLYQETQYF
>NA|TRBJ2-5|TRBV7-9|NA
TGTGCCAGCAGCTTAGACGGGAGAGGAAAAGAGACCCAGTACTTC
CASSLDGRGKETQYF
>once|TRBJ2-5|TRBV29-1|TRBD2
TGCAGCGTTGCCTCACGGCTAGCGGGGGGACTCGCACCAAGGAAGACCCAGTACTTC
CSVASRLAGGLAPRKTQYF
>NA|TRBJ2-3|TRBV6-5|NA
TGTGCCAGCCGAAAGGGGACTCCCGGGGGAGATACGCAGTATTTT
CASRKGTPGGDTQYF
>NA|TRBJ2-3|TRBV6-5|TRBD2
TGTGCCAGCAAAGCGGGGTACACAGATACGCAGTATTTT
CASKAGYTDTQYF
>NA|TRBJ2-7|TRBV6-6|NA
TGTGCCAGCAGTTACTCGGGCTCCACGTACCTCTACGAGCAGTACTTC
CASSYSGSTYLYEQYF
>NA|TRBJ1-3|TRBV19|NA
TGTGCCAGTAGGGGGCCCCCAAGCTCTGGAAACACCATATATTTT
CASRGPPSSGNTIYF
>NA|TRBJ1-1|TRBV7-3|TRBD1
TGTGCCAGTGGACAGGGACCGTACACTGAAGCTTTCTTT
CASGQGPYTEAFF
>NA|TRBJ1-1|TRBV7-9|NA
TGTGCCAGCAGCTTAGGTCAGGGGAACACTGAAGCTTTCTTT
CASSLGQGNTEAFF
>NA|TRBJ1-6|TRBV3-1/TRBV3-2|TRBD1
TGTGCCAGCAGCCAAAGGCGCAAACGGGACAGTAATAATTCACCCCTCCACTTT
CASSQRRKRDSNNSPLHF
>once|TRBJ1-3|TRBV11-2|NA
TGTGCCAGCAGCTTAGCCAGTGGAAACACCATATATTTT
CASSLASGNTIYF
>NA|TRBJ1-2|TRBV28|NA
TGTGCCACCGTTAAAACAGGCATCTATGGCTACACCTTC
CATVKTGIYGYTF
>NA|TRBJ2-2|TRBV5-1|TRBD1
TGCGCCAGCAGCCTCGACAGGGACACCGGGGAGCTGTTTTTT
CASSLDRDTGELFF
>NA|TRBJ1-1|TRBV9|NA
TGTGCCAGCAGCGTAGGAGGGACATTGAACACTGAAGCTTTCTTT
CASSVGGTLNTEAFF
>NA|TRBJ2-3|TRBV10-2|TRBD2
TGCGCCAGCAAAGTATTAGCGGGGAGCACAGATACGCAGTATTTT
CASKVLAGSTDTQYF
>NA|TRBJ2-1|TRBV5-4|NA
TGTGCCAGCAGCTTGCCCGGTCTAGGGAGGGGGGGTGAGCAGTTCTTC
CASSLPGLGRGGEQFF
>NA|TRBJ1-6|TRBV19|TRBD1
TGTGCCAGCACACCGGGACAGAGTAATTCACCCCTCCACTTT
CASTPGQSNSPLHF
>few|TRBJ2-1|TRBV5-1|NA
TGCGCCAGCAGCTCCGTGGGCAGCTCCTACAATGAGCAGTTCTTC
CASSSVGSSYNEQFF
>NA|TRBJ1-2|TRBV6-6|NA
TGTGCCAGCAGCTCAGACTATGGCTACACCTTC
CASSSDYGYTF
>NA|TRBJ1-2|TRBV13|TRBD1
TGTGCCAGCAGCTTAACAGGACAGGGAGGACGGGATACCTTC
CASSLTGQGGRDTF
>NA|TRBJ2-3|TRBV9|TRBD1
TGTGCCAGCAGCGTAGAGGGACAGGGGGTGAATACGCAGTATTTT
CASSVEGQGVNTQYF
>NA|TRBJ2-5|TRBV5-6|TRBD2
TGTGCCAGCAGCCGGGGGGGCATAAAGACCCAGTACTTC
CASSRGGIKTQYF
>NA|TRBJ1-2|TRBV23-1|TRBD1
TGCGCCAGCAGTCAATCAGGACAGGGGTCACTTTTCTATGGCTACACCTTC
CASSQSGQGSLFYGYTF
>NA|TRBJ2-7|TRBV28|NA
TGTGCCAGCAGTTTAAGTCCAGGGTCGCACGAGCAGTACTTC
CASSLSPGSHEQYF
>NA|TRBJ1-2|TRBV24-1|TRBD1
TGTGCCACATGGACAGGGTTAGATGGCTACACCTTC
CATWTGLDGYTF
>NA|TRBJ2-5|TRBV6-2/TRBV6-3|TRBD1
TGTGCCAGCAGTGACTACAGGGGGCCGGGAGAGACCCAGTACTTC
CASSDYRGPGETQYF
>once|TRBJ2-2|TRBV2|TRBD1
TGTGCCAGCAAGGACAGGGGTGGTCTCGTCACCGGGGAGCTGTTTTTT
CASKDRGGLVTGELFF
>NA|TRBJ2-1|TRBV5-5|TRBD1
TGTGCCAGCAGCTCGGGACAGGGTGGGTCCTACAATGAGCAGTTCTTC
CASSSGQGGSYNEQFF
>NA|TRBJ2-5|TRBV7-9|NA
TGTGCCAGCAGCTTAGCCGGGGTTGGGGAGACCCAGTACTTC
CASSLAGVGETQYF